This TCR beta chain was recovered during a study of TIL therapy for anti-PD-1-resistant metastatic lung cancer. In the study overall: Median patient age was 54, ranging about 35-80 years. Tumors carried a median about 1.6 non-synonymous mutations per megabase.

Germline V gene lookup returns CDR1 SGHTA and CDR2 FQGTGA. V gave up 4 bases and J gave up 5 bases; unmatched junction bases: 4. The CDR3 is made up of 14 amino acids. Documented time point: pre-treatment sample, taken before nivolumab and TIL therapy. The tumor samples were excised metastases, mostly pleural nodules or supraclavicular lymph nodes. Sequencing used immunoSEQ v3. Using immunoSEQ multiplex PCR, the repertoire was profiled, and TCRdb retains in-frame clones only, with some absent. Here the sample spans more than 90,000 clones, about two thirds being singletons. The receptor was derived from a person aged 25 to 85 with non-small cell lung cancer. The chain is built from TRBV7-3 and TRBJ2-5; TRBD1 agrees at 10 bases. The sequenced sample was tumor tissue, obtained at baseline. CDR3 in amino acids: CASSSRQGAETQYF. The CDR3 nucleotides are TGTGCCAGCAGCTCCCGACAGGGGGCTGAGACCCAGTACTTC.